This record looks at one TCR beta chain sequence and its context. The source of the sample is a study of control samples from healthy donors and cancer patients. Sequencing used immunoSEQ multiplex PCR; TCRdb keeps in-frame clones, though not all of them. The table includes roughly 29,000 clones, about 80% detected once. The sequence came from a man in his fifties or sixties with head and neck cancer. The sample was PBMCs.

CDR3 sequence reads: CAIARDGSGGAYEQYF. CDR3 in DNA: TGTGCCATCGCCAGGGACGGTAGCGGGGGGGCCTACGAGCAGTACTTC. The chain joins TRBV10-3 to TRBJ2-7, with 11 positions matching TRBD2. Germline CDR1 and CDR2: ENHRY and SYGVKD. The CDR3 is 16 residues long. With V trimmed by 8 bases and J by 2 bases, 11 bases remained unmatched.